A single sample is the source of the 2 T cell receptor beta chains below, sequenced in a study of regulatory T cells in long-lasting Graves disease. The time point denotes: newly diagnosed GD, antithyroid drugs for less than 3 months. The TCR library was prepared using RNA isolated from PBMCs. Sequencing libraries for TCR beta were prepared with iRepertoire HTBI primers and Arm-PCR of CDR3 regions. TCRdb re-called the multiplex PCR reads with MiXCR, one entry per CDR3 protein. This table has some 340,000 distinct CDR3 sequences, around 11% appearing once. These sequences were also reported in another study, on T cells in Graves' hyperthyroidism and ophthalmopathy.

The material sequenced was peripheral blood mononuclear cells (PBMCs), taken at new diagnosis, from a patient treated with antithyroid drugs. These receptors all come from a woman aged 18-29 years with Graves disease.

This clonotype was recorded many times. V is TRBV20-1 and J is TRBJ2-2, with 7 bases lining up with TRBD1. V shed 4 bases, J shed 2 bases, and the junction held 13 bases outside the gene matches. There are 17 residues in the CDR3. Germline V CDR1 and CDR2: DFQATT, SNEGSKA (reference sequence). CDR3 nucleotides: TGCAGTGCTACCGATCCGTACAGGGGCGGCAACACCGGGGAGCTGTTTTTT. This gives the protein CSATDPYRGGNTGELFF.

This clonotype was seen at least ten times. The CDR3 DNA sequence: TGTGCCAGCAGCCAAGGGGACACAGTCTCTGGGGCCAACGTCCTGACTTTC. Encoded protein: CASSQGDTVSGANVLTF. The rearrangement joins TRBV28 to TRBJ2-6; tentatively, D is TRBD1 (6 bases). The ends were cut back, 6 bases at V and 0 bases at J, with 15 bases in the middle. The CDR3 is made up of 17 amino acids. Germline CDR1 is MDHEN and CDR2 is SYDVKM.